A selection of T cell receptor beta chains follows, all from one sample in a study of cytomegalovirus exposure and HLA in healthy donors. Repertoires were generated with immunoSEQ multiplex PCR, while TCRdb's copy carries only in-frame clones and drops some. The sample comprises about 180,000 clones, about 79% of which are singletons, and 5% to 7% rests with the top ten. Sequencing was carried out using PBMCs. The receptors shown here come from a middle-aged man in good health and CMV-seropositive. CDR3s leave out the opening cysteine and the closing phenylalanine or tryptophan. The D gene is left open where the match is weak.

d_call: -
v_call: TRBV6-1
j_call: TRBJ2-7
cdr3_aa: ASNSPTEQY

d_call: TRBD2
v_call: TRBV19
j_call: TRBJ2-7
cdr3_aa: ASSIVAGGFYEQY

d_call: TRBD1
v_call: TRBV7-3
j_call: TRBJ2-2
cdr3_aa: ASSPTGGMTGELF

d_call: TRBD1
v_call: TRBV30
j_call: TRBJ2-2
cdr3_aa: AWNPGTGALGGELF

d_call: -
v_call: TRBV27
j_call: TRBJ1-6
cdr3_aa: ASRIKPGESSSPLH

d_call: -
v_call: TRBV19
j_call: TRBJ2-1
cdr3_aa: ATRRLTGINEQF

d_call: -
v_call: TRBV19
j_call: TRBJ2-7
cdr3_aa: ASSFQGPYEQY

d_call: TRBD1
v_call: TRBV14
j_call: TRBJ2-3
cdr3_aa: ASSAQGASTDTQY

d_call: TRBD2
v_call: TRBV7-7
j_call: TRBJ2-6
cdr3_aa: ASSLGAGGPSGANGLT

d_call: TRBD2
v_call: TRBV27
j_call: TRBJ2-1
cdr3_aa: ASSYSSGRYNEQF

d_call: -
v_call: TRBV5-6
j_call: TRBJ2-6
cdr3_aa: ASRTPSSGANGLT

d_call: TRBD2
v_call: TRBV9
j_call: TRBJ2-1
cdr3_aa: ASSVEPYPAGGLFEQF

d_call: -
v_call: TRBV29-1
j_call: TRBJ2-7
cdr3_aa: SVIRSYEQY

d_call: TRBD2
v_call: TRBV28
j_call: TRBJ2-1
cdr3_aa: ASSPWAAGGGNEQF

d_call: -
v_call: TRBV6-5
j_call: TRBJ1-6
cdr3_aa: ASSAGIGNSPLH

d_call: TRBD1
v_call: TRBV7-3
j_call: TRBJ1-1
cdr3_aa: ASSRQGNTEAF

d_call: TRBD2
v_call: TRBV5-1
j_call: TRBJ2-1
cdr3_aa: ASSWGPSSGPYNEQF

d_call: -
v_call: TRBV7-9
j_call: TRBJ1-6
cdr3_aa: ASSMAREDWRRDSPLH

d_call: TRBD2
v_call: TRBV7-2
j_call: TRBJ2-7
cdr3_aa: ASSSPTGTKYEQY

d_call: -
v_call: TRBV29-1
j_call: TRBJ1-5
cdr3_aa: SAGDGNQPQH

d_call: -
v_call: TRBV9
j_call: TRBJ2-1
cdr3_aa: ASSREGVPYNEQF

d_call: TRBD1
v_call: TRBV2
j_call: TRBJ1-2
cdr3_aa: ASSWTGNGYT

d_call: TRBD1
v_call: TRBV6-6
j_call: TRBJ1-2
cdr3_aa: ASSYRDSPYGYT

d_call: -
v_call: TRBV11-2
j_call: TRBJ2-5
cdr3_aa: ASSFGQTEETQY

d_call: -
v_call: TRBV2
j_call: TRBJ2-7
cdr3_aa: ASSDKWGDEQY

d_call: -
v_call: TRBV2
j_call: TRBJ1-2
cdr3_aa: ASSNRVGYGYT

d_call: TRBD1
v_call: TRBV5-8
j_call: TRBJ1-1
cdr3_aa: ASSLLGQGYTEAF

d_call: -
v_call: TRBV27
j_call: TRBJ2-1
cdr3_aa: ASSLSYGRYNEQF

d_call: TRBD1
v_call: TRBV10-3
j_call: TRBJ2-2
cdr3_aa: ASRDRVETGELF

d_call: TRBD2
v_call: TRBV25-1
j_call: TRBJ2-1
cdr3_aa: ASSESSWVAGSRDEQF

d_call: -
v_call: TRBV6-5
j_call: TRBJ2-5
cdr3_aa: ASSERGIETQY

d_call: -
v_call: TRBV11-3
j_call: TRBJ1-2
cdr3_aa: ASSPYPTVGRNYGYT

d_call: -
v_call: TRBV18
j_call: TRBJ1-1
cdr3_aa: ASSPDSLEAF

d_call: TRBD2
v_call: TRBV5-6
j_call: TRBJ2-5
cdr3_aa: ASSLLLAGQETQY

d_call: TRBD2
v_call: TRBV19
j_call: TRBJ2-1
cdr3_aa: ASSISSGVAYNEQF

d_call: TRBD1
v_call: TRBV6-5
j_call: TRBJ1-2
cdr3_aa: ASSYRRQGRYGYT

d_call: TRBD2
v_call: TRBV27
j_call: TRBJ2-3
cdr3_aa: ASRLALAGVTDTQY

d_call: -
v_call: TRBV5-1
j_call: TRBJ2-3
cdr3_aa: ASSFGRQAGSTDTQY

d_call: TRBD1
v_call: TRBV4-2
j_call: TRBJ2-2
cdr3_aa: ASSPKFDRDTGELF

d_call: TRBD2
v_call: TRBV6-1
j_call: TRBJ2-1
cdr3_aa: ASSGAMGTSGGGYNEQF

d_call: -
v_call: TRBV2
j_call: TRBJ1-1
cdr3_aa: ASGGTGNTEAF

d_call: TRBD2
v_call: TRBV5-1
j_call: TRBJ2-1
cdr3_aa: ASSGSSLAGSNEQF

d_call: -
v_call: TRBV7-9
j_call: TRBJ1-5
cdr3_aa: ASSLESGDQPQH

d_call: -
v_call: TRBV10-3
j_call: TRBJ2-1
cdr3_aa: AISDYRNEQF

d_call: -
v_call: TRBV18
j_call: TRBJ2-1
cdr3_aa: ASSYLTGDEQF

d_call: TRBD1
v_call: TRBV7-2
j_call: TRBJ2-2
cdr3_aa: ASSSRLRQGAHTGELF